This TCR beta chain was captured in a study of blood T cell repertoires in COVID-19. TCRdb's table, derived via immunoSEQ multiplex PCR, lists solely in-frame clones and lacks some. The sample consists of over 100,000 clones, 70% to 90% of them appearing once. Germline V gives CDR1 SGHRS, CDR2 YFSETQ. The CDR3 is made up of 12 amino acids. Trimming took 4 bases from V and 11 from J; bases not matched to a gene: 3. This TCR was recovered from a man between 50 and 59 years old with acute or convalescent COVID-19. Sequenced material: peripheral blood. V and J are TRBV5-1 and TRBJ1-1; 12 bases are shared with TRBD1. CDR3 in amino acids: CASSAGQGAAFF. The DNA of the CDR3 is TGCGCCAGCAGCGCGGGACAGGGGGCCGCTTTCTTT. Variable domain in full (rest from reference TRBV5-1 and TRBJ1-1): KAGVTQTPRYLIKTRGQQVTLSCSPISGHRSVSWYQQTPGQGLQFLFEYFSETQRNKGNFPGRFSGRQFSNSRSEMNVSTLELGDSALYLCASSAGQGAAFFGQGTRLTVV.